Below are 24 T cell receptor beta chains sequenced from a single sample in a study of cytomegalovirus exposure and HLA in healthy donors. PCR primers comprised 60 Vbeta and 13 Jbeta primers. Here immunoSEQ multiplex PCR was the method, and the copy in TCRdb shows in-frame clones only, minus some. The data contain fewer than 150,000 clones, roughly 79% of them singletons. The specimen was PBMCs. These receptors were taken from a man under 40 in good health and CMV-seronegative.

V gene TRBV29-1 combines with J gene TRBJ1-1; a possible D gene is TRBD1 (5 bases). This CDR3 is 13 amino acids long. CDR1 is SQVTM, CDR2 ANQGSEA, per germline. Trimming cost V 4 bases and J 3 bases, with 12 bases left between them. The CDR3 DNA follows: TGCAGCGTTGTGGTCGGGGGAGACACTGAAGCTTTCTTT. Protein product: CSVVVGGDTEAFF.

The J gene is TRBJ2-3, the V gene TRBV29-1, with D perhaps matching TRBD1 (6 bases). Germline V gene lookup returns CDR1 SQVTM and CDR2 ANQGSEA. The germline V and J ends were trimmed by 5 bases and 2 bases, with 11 bases remaining between them. This CDR3 contains 13 residues. CDR3 amino acids: CSVTGLYTDTQYF. The CDR3, as DNA: TGCAGCGTTACAGGGCTTTACACAGATACGCAGTATTTT.

V usage is TRBV28 and J usage is TRBJ1-2; tentative D call: TRBD1 (5 bases). CDR3 length: 12 residues. V was cut by 5 bases and J by 13 bases, with 17 bases left in between. Germline CDR1 and CDR2: MDHEN and SYDVKM. The DNA for the CDR3 is TGTGCCAGCAGTCATAAGACAGTTGTCAGCACCTTC. This gives the protein CASSHKTVVSTF.

The count of this clone is one. V and J are TRBV11-1 and TRBJ1-5; D is unclear. The CDR3 extends over 13 amino acids. V shed 1 base and J shed 6 bases, with 7 bases lying between them. Looked up from germline, CDR1 is SGHAT and CDR2 is FQDESV (reference sequence). The CDR3 loop is CASSLEVGQPQHF. The CDR3 nucleotides are TGTGCCAGCAGCTTAGAAGTCGGTCAGCCCCAGCATTTT.

The chain combines TRBV15 with TRBJ1-4; TRBD1 is a possible D gene (6 bases). The CDR3 sequence is 16 residues long. Deletions cut 2 bases from V and 5 bases from J, with 15 bases between. Germline V gene lookup returns CDR1 LNHNV and CDR2 YYDKDF (reference sequence). The CDR3 reads CATSRSLQGPNEKLFF. Here the CDR3 DNA reads TGTGCCACCAGCAGAAGCCTCCAGGGGCCCAATGAAAAACTGTTTTTT.

V usage is TRBV7-9 and J usage is TRBJ2-1, with 7 positions matching TRBD2. Germline V gene lookup returns CDR1 SEHNR and CDR2 FQNEAQ (reference sequence). The CDR3 runs to 15 residues. Trimming cost V 5 bases and J 2 bases; bases outside gene matches: 6. This CDR3 reads CASSLSSGTYNEQFF. DNA of the CDR3: TGTGCCAGCAGCCTTTCTAGCGGAACCTACAATGAGCAGTTCTTC.

The rearrangement uses TRBV18 and TRBJ1-3; D remains unclear. There are 12 residues in the CDR3. Trimming took 3 bases from V and 7 from J, leaving 7 bases between them. Germline loops: CDR1 KGHSH, CDR2 LQKENI. The CDR3 sequence: CASSPAENTIYF. In nucleotides, the CDR3 is TGTGCCAGCTCACCGGCGGAGAACACCATATATTTT.

The chain couples TRBV27 to TRBJ1-4; maybe TRBD1 (6 bases). From germline, CDR1 is MNHEY and CDR2 SMNVEV (reference sequence). The V end was cut by 8 bases, the J end by 7 bases, with 23 bases between. The CDR3 is made up of 16 amino acids. CDR3 protein: CASGMLSEGEGEKLFF. The DNA for the CDR3 is TGTGCCAGCGGGATGTTAAGTGAGGGGGAGGGTGAAAAACTGTTTTTT.

This sequence joins TRBV7-9 and TRBJ2-7; TRBD2 might be the D (6 bases). V was shortened by 0 bases and J by 11 bases, with 14 bases between the two germline ends. The CDR3 totals 13 residues. CDR1 and CDR2 from the germline V gene are SEHNR and FQNEAQ (reference sequence). The CDR3: CASSLAGGALEYF. The CDR3 DNA is TGTGCCAGCAGCTTAGCCGGCGGGGCCCTGGAGTACTTC.

This chain links TRBV5-4 with TRBJ2-7; D is unresolved. CDR3 length: 14 residues. Germline V CDR1 and CDR2: SGHNT, YYREEE (reference sequence). The V and J ends lost 0 bases and 5 bases respectively, with 12 bases between them. For the CDR3, the DNA is TGTGCCAGCAGCTTGGGGGCAGGTTTACACGAGCAGTACTTC. It specifies CASSLGAGLHEQYF.

This clone was recorded only once. This chain uses TRBV5-6 with TRBJ1-5, with 9 positions matching TRBD1. The V gene end was trimmed by 4 bases and the J gene end by 4 bases; junction bases not matched to a gene: 3. Germline values: CDR1 SGHDT, CDR2 YYEEEE. This CDR3 has 14 amino acids. The CDR3 DNA reads TGTGCCAGCAGCCTCGGGACAGGGAATCAGCCCCAGCATTTT. Amino acids: CASSLGTGNQPQHF.

The V gene is TRBV19, the J gene TRBJ1-5; D might be TRBD1 (6 bases). The CDR3 covers 15 residues. Trimming removed 5 bases from V and 5 bases from J, with 16 bases in between. In germline, CDR1 is LNHDA, CDR2 SQIVND (reference sequence). CDR3 protein: CASSLNDRTYQPQHF. The CDR3 DNA reads TGTGCCAGTAGTCTCAACGACAGGACCTATCAGCCCCAGCATTTT.

The chain is built from TRBV6-5 and TRBJ2-2; D uncertain. Trimming stripped 5 bases from V and 1 base from J, with 8 bases between. Germline CDR1 MNHEY, CDR2 SVGAGI. The CDR3 contains 14 residues. CDR3 loop: CASSILQNTGELFF. The CDR3, as DNA: TGTGCCAGCAGTATCTTACAGAACACCGGGGAGCTGTTTTTT.

This rearrangement joins TRBV4-3 to TRBJ1-5, with unresolved D. The CDR3 runs 13 residues. V lost 0 bases to trimming and J lost 5 bases, with 5 bases between them. CDR1 LGHNA and CDR2 YSLEER come from the germline V gene. CDR3 nucleotides: TGCGCCAGCAGCCAAGATCGAGATCAGCCCCAGCATTTT. Its protein is CASSQDRDQPQHF.

This sequence joins TRBV11-2 and TRBJ2-1, with D possibly being TRBD1 (5 bases). Germline V CDR1 and CDR2: SGHAT, FQNNGV. Trimming stripped 4 bases from V and 0 bases from J, with 10 bases between. The CDR3 sequence is 15 residues long. CDR3 loop: CASSSGRVSYNEQFF. CDR3 coding DNA: TGTGCCAGCAGCTCGGGCAGGGTCTCCTACAATGAGCAGTTCTTC.

This clone came up a few times. This chain uses TRBV2 with TRBJ1-4; the D gene is possibly TRBD1 (5 bases). Trimming stripped 7 bases from V and 0 bases from J, with 9 bases between. The germline gives CDR1 SNHLY, CDR2 FYNNEI. CDR3 size: 14 residues. The CDR3: CASKGSSTNEKLFF. CDR3 nucleotides: TGTGCCAGCAAGGGGTCGTCAACTAATGAAAAACTGTTTTTT.

The CDR3 nucleotides are TGCGCCAGCAGCCGGGAGGACAAGACTGAAGCTTTCTTT. The encoded protein is CASSREDKTEAFF. The chain carries TRBV5-1 and TRBJ1-1; D is possibly TRBD1 (5 bases). This CDR3 comprises 13 residues. Germline V gene sequence: CDR1 SGHRS, CDR2 YFSETQ. V lost 4 bases to trimming and J lost 5 bases, with 12 bases between them.

The chain has TRBV10-1 and TRBJ1-5, with D tentatively TRBD1 (5 bases). This CDR3 comprises 15 residues. The ends were cut back, 4 bases at V and 9 bases at J, with 19 bases in the middle. Germline V gene sequence: CDR1 WNHNN, CDR2 SYGVQD (reference sequence). CDR3 amino acids: CASSVLGAGRRPQHF. In nucleotides, the CDR3 is TGCGCCAGCAGTGTGTTAGGGGCCGGGCGAAGGCCCCAGCATTTT.

The chain joins TRBV2 to TRBJ2-7; 9 nucleotides line up with TRBD1. V lost 0 bases to trimming and J lost 3 bases; unmatched junction nucleotides: 3. The CDR3 contains 15 residues. Germline V CDR1 and CDR2: SNHLY, FYNNEI. CDR3 sequence reads: CASSEATGGNYEQYF. As DNA, the CDR3 is TGTGCCAGCAGTGAAGCGACAGGGGGTAACTACGAGCAGTACTTC.

This clone was seen a few times. The chain couples TRBV30 to TRBJ2-3; TRBD2 might be the D (5 bases). There are 17 residues in the CDR3. Germline V gene sequence: CDR1 GTSNPN, CDR2 SVGIG (reference sequence). V gave up 2 bases and J gave up 2 bases, with 20 bases separating them. The chain's CDR3 is CAWSYSLERTLTDTQYF. CDR3 DNA: TGTGCCTGGAGTTACTCTCTGGAGCGGACCCTCACAGATACGCAGTATTTT.

This clone was seen only a few times. The gene calls are TRBV4-3 and TRBJ1-2; 7 positions agree with TRBD1. V lost 4 bases, J lost 6 bases, and 5 bases stayed unmatched. Germline assignment: CDR1 LGHNA and CDR2 YSLEER. The CDR3 has 13 amino acids. CDR3 nucleotide sequence: TGCGCCAGCAGCCTTAAGGGGGCTGATGGCTACACCTTC. Encoded protein: CASSLKGADGYTF.

The sample holds a few counts of this clone. This sequence joins TRBV6-6 and TRBJ1-2; unclear D gene. With 7 bases removed from V and 4 bases from J, the gap between germline ends came to 13 bases. This CDR3 has 13 residues. CDR1 and CDR2 (germline): MNHNY, SVGAGI (reference sequence). Written as DNA, the CDR3 is TGTGCCAGCATGTTTCGGTACTCCTATGGCTACACCTTC. Amino acids: CASMFRYSYGYTF.

The V call is TRBV7-9, the J call TRBJ1-4, with 7 bases fitting TRBD1. CDR1 and CDR2 (germline): SEHNR, FQNEAQ (reference sequence). The CDR3 spans 15 residues. The V segment lost 7 bases and the J segment 4 bases; nucleotides outside the gene matches: 9. CDR3: CASTLHGQDNEKLFF. CDR3 in DNA: TGTGCCAGCACCCTTCACGGACAGGATAATGAAAAACTGTTTTTT.

The chain couples TRBV5-6 to TRBJ1-1, with D possibly TRBD1 on 6 matching bases. The CDR3 has 16 residues. Deletions cut 4 bases from V and 1 base from J, with 17 bases between. The germline V gene encodes CDR1 SGHDT and CDR2 YYEEEE. Here the CDR3 reads CASSKVRTASNTEAFF. In nucleotides, the CDR3 is TGTGCCAGCAGCAAAGTTCGGACAGCCTCGAACACTGAAGCTTTCTTT.